This T cell receptor (beta chain) originates from a study of T-cell memory formation after mild COVID-19 (dated by TCRdb to the early 2020s). Regarding the study in general: Most TCR sequence clusters were specific to one of the two donors. Two young, previously healthy adult volunteers, one female and one male, were included in the cohort. In a couple of donors, T-cell clones that expanded and contracted after mild COVID-19 were followed by sequencing TCRalpha and TCRbeta repertoires longitudinally.

In regard to this clonotype: Its recognized antigen is unknown. Per-base quality was not reported, and no clone a single base away is much larger than it.

For sequencing, an Illumina NovaSeq 6000 was employed. cDNA libraries for TCRalpha and TCRbeta were prepared by 5'RACE using constant-segment primers, with sample barcodes and unique molecular identifiers added. Trizol reagent was used to extract RNA from every sample. Library amplification was performed in two PCR steps, and a second sample barcode and Illumina TruSeq adapters were introduced in the second step. Libraries were sequenced on an Illumina NovaSeq with 2 x 150 bp paired-end reads. For the original study's pipeline: Reads were demultiplexed and collapsed into UMI-guided consensus sequences with migec v1.2.7. Using mixcr v2.1.11, the UMI consensuses were aligned to TRA and TRB V and J templates and assembled into clonotypes. A clonotype was counted as expanded or contracted only when both edgeR and NoisET called the clonotype significant, with the noise models trained on biological replicates. edgeR calls used a false discovery rate-adjusted p below 0.01 and a log2 fold-change threshold of 1. PCA with hierarchical clustering of max-normalized trajectories of the 1000 most abundant clonotypes was used as exploratory dynamics analysis. Separately sequenced CD4+ and CD8+ repertoires were used to assign a CD4 or CD8 phenotype to each responding clone. TCRdb took the public reads, trimmed them with fastp at Q25, ran MiXCR for clone calling and kept in-frame beta chains. CDR3 protein sequences are deduplicated, and each keeps its most common genes and DNA. The V and J calls and clone size come from TCRdb's table, not from the authors' own analysis. The sample table contains about 620,000 distinct CDR3 sequences; only one count was recorded for 15% to 20% of them. The ten most abundant clones make up about 11% of the sample.

PBMCs were isolated by Ficoll-Paque density gradient centrifugation. The CDR3 starts with the cysteine, ends with the phenylalanine, and has 13 residues. The retained sequence is limited to the CDR3, 39 bases, with the frame set at the first base. CDR1 SQVTM and CDR2 ANQGSEA are derived from the germline V gene. V loses 4 bases at its end and J loses 5 bases; junction bases beyond the gene matches: 7. Broader findings and caveats from the paper: SARS-CoV-2 specificity of the second-wave clones peaking on day 37 was not confirmed. Contracting CD4+ clones were found mainly in CM and EM memory subsets, while CD8+ clones were enriched in EMRA. Only a couple of mild cases were covered by the study, and larger cohorts that include severe cases with pre-infection samples were considered necessary. From day 15 to 85, contracting clones showed balanced CD4/CD8 phenotypes, whereas a second wave of clones that expanded from day 15 to 37 leaned towards CD4+. Some responding clones were detected in pre-infection memory, suggesting pre-existing cross-reactive memory T cells joined the SARS-CoV-2 response.

The specimen was PBMCs or a T cell subset sorted from them (not recorded which). This receptor was obtained from an adult woman who had mild COVID-19 (a few samples of this study predate the infection). The sample titles of this study are shuffled in the database, so cell type and time point are left out; the donor was told from shared clones. Rearrangement joined TRBV29-1 to TRBJ2-5; 7 nucleotides in the junction match TRBD2. This receptor carries the CDR3 CSVGSSGTETQYF. The DNA sequence is given as TGCAGCGTTGGTTCGAGCGGGACGGAGACCCAGTACTTC.